Listed here are 6 T cell receptor beta chains from one sample, sequenced in a study of early T cells in non-severe SARS-CoV-2 infection. MiXCR, applied by TCRdb to the 5' RACE reads, yields one record per CDR3 protein. The sample carries around 110,000 distinct CDR3 sequences, approximately 12% recorded once. The sample was whole blood. Receptors originate from an adult who was a healthcare worker with PCR-confirmed SARS-CoV-2 infection or an uninfected control (not recorded which).

This clonotype was counted at least ten times. The chain has TRBV28 and TRBJ2-3; 8 bases match TRBD2. The CDR3 is 18 amino acids. Unmatched junction bases numbered 10, after V lost 2 bases and J lost 0 bases. Germline V gives CDR1 MDHEN, CDR2 SYDVKM. CDR3 bases: TGTGCCAGCAGTTTAAGGAGGAGTAGCGGGGCTAGCACAGATACGCAGTATTTT. Translating gives CASSLRRSSGASTDTQYF.

This clonotype has a count of ten or more. The chain uses TRBV10-2 and TRBJ2-3; 8 nucleotides line up with TRBD2. The CDR3 has 13 residues. The V segment lost 8 bases and the J segment 4 bases; nucleotides outside the gene matches: 5. Germline CDR1 is WSHSY and CDR2 is SAAADI. The CDR3 DNA follows: TGCGCCAGCCGGTCGGGGGGGCCAGATACGCAGTATTTT. Amino acid sequence: CASRSGGPDTQYF.

The table lists this clonotype with many counts. The V call is TRBV2, the J call TRBJ2-3, with 10 bases lining up with TRBD2. There are 15 residues in the CDR3. V was clipped by 8 bases and J by 5 bases; unmatched bases: 10. CDR1 and CDR2 from the germline V gene are SNHLY and FYNNEI. The CDR3 loop reads CASGGLAGEIDTQYF. As DNA, the CDR3 is TGTGCCAGCGGGGGCCTAGCGGGAGAGATAGATACGCAGTATTTT.

Note on this clonotype: Possible read error: a much larger clone is one base away. The chain has TRBV6-2 or TRBV6-3 and TRBJ2-5; D possibly corresponds to TRBD2 (5 bases). The length of the CDR3 is 17 residues. V shed 2 bases and J shed 4 bases, with 20 bases lying between them. Germline CDR1 reads MNHEY; CDR2 reads SVGEGT. DNA of the CDR3: TGTGCCAGCAGTTACGATACTCTTGACTACAGTATAGAGACCCAGTACTTC. Its protein is CASSYDTLDYSIETQYF.

The genes are TRBV29-1 and TRBJ2-1; 9 bases are a match to TRBD2. CDR3 length: 13 amino acids. Trimming took 3 bases from V and 9 from J; bases not matched to a gene: 6. In germline, CDR1 is SQVTM, CDR2 ANQGSEA. This CDR3 reads CSVEDSGSREQFF. The CDR3 DNA is TGCAGCGTTGAGGATAGCGGGAGTCGTGAGCAGTTCTTC.

V and J are TRBV6-2 or TRBV6-3 and TRBJ2-7; 7 bases are a match to TRBD2. CDR1 and CDR2 (germline): MNHEY, SVGEGT. This CDR3 is built from 12 residues. Trimming took 5 bases from V and 5 from J; bases not matched to a gene: 3. The CDR3 coding sequence is TGTGCCAGCAGTCACACTAGCGACGAGCAGTACTTC. Amino acid sequence: CASSHTSDEQYF.